This is a list of T cell receptor beta chains from one sample in a study of T cells in Graves' hyperthyroidism and ophthalmopathy. TCRdb itself ran the multiplex PCR reads through MiXCR, one entry per CDR3 protein. The sample includes 500,000 to 750,000 distinct CDR3 sequences, 15% to 19% of them seen just once. The sequenced sample was blood. The receptors derive from a young woman with Graves' hyperthyroidism. Each CDR3 is given with its conserved first and last residue. A D gene is named only where the DNA matches it firmly. Not every row has a clone size; where given, it reads once, few, many or a size class.

>-|few|TRBV20-1|TRBJ2-3
CSAGPRDDTGDTQYF
TGCAGTGCTGGACCCCGGGACGACACGGGAGATACGCAGTATTTT
>-|-|TRBV6-1|TRBJ2-5
CASDQDRETQYF
TGTGCCAGCGACCAGGATAGAGAGACCCAGTACTTC
>TRBD2|many|TRBV7-2|TRBJ2-3
CASSLVGGSVSDTQYF
TGTGCCAGCAGCTTAGTGGGCGGGAGTGTGTCAGATACGCAGTATTTT
>TRBD2|-|TRBV12-5|TRBJ2-7
CASGLILREGPPEQYF
TGTGCTAGTGGTTTGATTCTTCGGGAGGGCCCTCCCGAGCAGTACTTC
>-|few|TRBV5-6|TRBJ1-6
CASSTPGRYNSPLHF
TGTGCCAGCAGCACCCCGGGACGGTATAATTCACCCCTCCACTTT
>-|few|TRBV9|TRBJ2-2
CASSVGGVTGELFF
TGTGCCAGCAGCGTAGGAGGCGTCACCGGGGAGCTGTTTTTT
>-|few|TRBV20-1|TRBJ1-5
CSVGQPQHF
TGCAGTGTGGGTCAGCCCCAGCATTTT
>TRBD1|-|TRBV7-9|TRBJ2-1
CASSSTGAGYNEQFF
TGTGCCAGCAGCTCGACAGGGGCCGGATACAATGAGCAGTTCTTC
>-|few|TRBV7-8|TRBJ2-7
CASSFTGREQYF
TGTGCCAGCAGCTTTACGGGACGCGAGCAGTACTTC
>TRBD2|few|TRBV7-9|TRBJ2-2
CASSPRLAGWYRLGELFF
TGTGCCAGCAGCCCTCGACTAGCGGGGTGGTACAGGCTCGGGGAGCTGTTTTTT
>-|few|TRBV5-6|TRBJ1-1
CASSPSQGGAFF
TGTGCCAGCAGCCCTTCTCAGGGAGGAGCTTTCTTT
>-|many|TRBV2|TRBJ1-6
CASSYRDSPLHF
TGTGCCAGCAGCTACAGGGATTCACCCCTCCACTTT
>-|few|TRBV6-2/TRBV6-3|TRBJ1-2
CASSYPQGYYGYTF
TGTGCCAGCAGTTACCCACAGGGTTACTATGGCTACACCTTC
>TRBD2|-|TRBV19|TRBJ2-7
CASSTGLAGGDEQYF
TGTGCCAGTAGTACGGGACTAGCGGGAGGAGACGAGCAGTACTTC
>-|many|TRBV20-1|TRBJ1-5
CSASLGGNQPQHF
TGCAGTGCTAGTTTGGGGGGGAATCAGCCCCAGCATTTT
>TRBD2|few|TRBV6-5|TRBJ2-3
CASSYQGLAGDDTDTQYF
TGTGCCAGCAGTTACCAAGGACTAGCGGGAGATGATACAGATACGCAGTATTTT
>TRBD1|many|TRBV28|TRBJ2-7
CASSRTGGPYEQYF
TGTGCCAGCAGTAGGACAGGGGGACCCTACGAGCAGTACTTC
>TRBD2|-|TRBV19|TRBJ2-7
CASSISGTSYSYEQYF
TGTGCCAGTAGTATATCCGGGACTAGTTACTCCTACGAGCAGTACTTC
>-|many|TRBV20-1|TRBJ2-1
CSASGGSYNEQFF
TGCAGTGCTAGCGGGGGCTCCTACAATGAGCAGTTCTTC
>-|many|TRBV10-3|TRBJ2-7
CAISGSKQGSYEQYF
TGTGCCATCAGTGGAAGTAAACAGGGCTCCTACGAGCAGTACTTC
>-|-|TRBV13|TRBJ2-4
CASPDGTAKNIQYF
TGTGCCAGCCCAGACGGGACAGCCAAAAACATTCAGTACTTC
>TRBD1|many|TRBV28|TRBJ1-1
CASSLLGLGQENTEAFF
TGTGCCAGCAGTTTATTGGGATTGGGACAGGAGAACACTGAAGCTTTCTTT
>-|many|TRBV5-1|TRBJ1-2
CASSPITGYGYTF
TGCGCCAGCAGCCCGATCACAGGGTATGGCTACACCTTC
>TRBD2|-|TRBV9|TRBJ2-1
CASSVLAGGVYNEQFF
TGTGCCAGCAGCGTTCTAGCGGGAGGGGTTTACAATGAGCAGTTCTTC
>-|-|TRBV10-3|TRBJ1-2
CAISEVTDYGYTF
TGTGCCATCAGTGAGGTGACAGACTATGGCTACACCTTC
>-|many|TRBV2|TRBJ2-1
CASSDGGRREQFF
TGTGCCAGCAGTGATGGAGGGCGTCGGGAGCAGTTCTTC
>TRBD2|few|TRBV7-2|TRBJ2-7
CASSTLAGGYEQHF
TGTGCCAGCAGCACCCTAGCGGGAGGTTACGAGCAGCACTTC
>-|many|TRBV30|TRBJ1-4
CAGWVNEKLFF
TGTGCCGGTTGGGTGAATGAAAAACTGTTTTTT
>-|-|TRBV24-1|TRBJ2-3
CATSEYRGGDTQYF
TGTGCCACCAGTGAATACAGGGGAGGAGATACGCAGTATTTT
>-|many|TRBV5-1|TRBJ2-5
CASSGSQETQYF
TGTGCCAGCAGTGGCAGTCAAGAGACCCAGTACTTC
>-|few|TRBV12-3/TRBV12-4|TRBJ2-2
CASSPRTIPLTGELFF
TGTGCCAGCAGTCCCAGGACTATACCACTCACCGGGGAGCTGTTTTTT
>-|-|TRBV6-9|TRBJ1-5
CASSLSGGNSNQSQHF
TGTGCCAGCAGTTTATCCGGGGGAAATAGCAATCAGTCCCAGCATTTT
>-|-|TRBV19|TRBJ2-3
CASIPGGTDTQYF
TGTGCCAGTATCCCCGGCGGCACAGATACGCAGTATTTT
>TRBD1|many|TRBV7-2|TRBJ2-3
CASSYGTGGTDTQYF
TGTGCCAGCAGCTATGGGACAGGGGGGACAGATACGCAGTATTTT
>-|-|TRBV19|TRBJ2-1
CASRGTWDHYNEQFF
TGTGCCAGTAGGGGGACATGGGACCACTACAATGAGCAGTTCTTC
>-|many|TRBV20-1|TRBJ1-2
CSARVAGPGDGYTF
TGCAGTGCTAGAGTAGCAGGGCCGGGGGATGGCTACACCTTC
>-|many|TRBV7-2|TRBJ2-5
CASSSGGETQYF
TGTGCCAGCAGTTCAGGGGGGGAGACCCAGTACTTC